A selection of T cell receptor beta chains follows, all from one sample in a study of T-cell memory formation after mild COVID-19. TCRdb re-derived calls from the 5' RACE reads in MiXCR, one entry per CDR3 protein. This repertoire shows some 300,000 distinct CDR3 sequences, approximately 22% found once; its top ten account for roughly 23%. Sequencing was performed on PBMCs or a T cell subset sorted from them (not recorded which). The receptors were sampled from a man aged 18 to 30 who had mild COVID-19 (a few samples of this study predate the infection). Cell type and time point are not known. Both conserved end residues are part of each CDR3. A D gene is named only where the DNA matches it firmly. Size tells how often a clone was seen (once, few, many) or the class of an expanded clone, and some rows leave it out.

TGTGCTAGTGGTTTTCTACAGGGGGCATTCACCGGGGAGCTGTTTTTT	CASGFLQGAFTGELFF	16	TRBJ2-2	-	TRBD1	TRBV12-5
TGTGCCAGCAGTTTAGAGCGACAGAGTGGTCAGCCCCAGCATTTT	CASSLERQSGQPQHF	15	TRBJ1-5	few	-	TRBV12-3/TRBV12-4
TGTGCCAGCAGTACGAACCAGGGAAACGAAGAGACCCAGTACTTC	CASSTNQGNEETQYF	15	TRBJ2-5	few	-	TRBV12-3/TRBV12-4
TGTGCCAGCAGCTTAATATTAGGGAACACTGAAGCTTTCTTT	CASSLILGNTEAFF	14	TRBJ1-1	few	-	TRBV7-8
TGTGCCACCCCGGTAGCCAAAAACATTCAGTACTTC	CATPVAKNIQYF	12	TRBJ2-4	few	-	TRBV24-1
TGTGCCAGCAGTTGGAGGACTAGCGGGGGGGCCCCCACAGATACGCAGTATTTT	CASSWRTSGGAPTDTQYF	18	TRBJ2-3	-	TRBD2	TRBV6-2/TRBV6-3
TGTGCCAGCAGTTTGGACTTGATGAATGAGCAGTTCTTC	CASSLDLMNEQFF	13	TRBJ2-1	few	-	TRBV12-3/TRBV12-4
TGTGCCAGCAGTTGGGGACAGGGTGCACCTATGAACACTGAAGCTTTCTTT	CASSWGQGAPMNTEAFF	17	TRBJ1-1	few	TRBD1	TRBV12-3/TRBV12-4
TGCAGTGCTAGTCTTCAGCATAACTATGGCTACACCTTC	CSASLQHNYGYTF	13	TRBJ1-2	few	-	TRBV20-1
TGTGCCAGCTCCGAGGGGCAGGGGGCTCGTCAGCCCCAGCATTTT	CASSEGQGARQPQHF	15	TRBJ1-5	-	TRBD1	TRBV18
TGTGCCACCAGCAGTGGAGACCTCTATGGCTACACCTTC	CATSSGDLYGYTF	13	TRBJ1-2	few	-	TRBV15
TGTGCCAGCAGCCAAGACAACTATCAAGAGACCCAGTACTTC	CASSQDNYQETQYF	14	TRBJ2-5	few	-	TRBV3-1
TGTGCCAGCAGTTATGACTCAATCACCGGGGAGCTGTTTTTT	CASSYDSITGELFF	14	TRBJ2-2	-	-	TRBV7-3
TGTGCCAGCACCCCACCACAGGCCTATGGAGGCTACACCTTC	CASTPPQAYGGYTF	14	TRBJ1-2	-	-	TRBV7-2
TGTGCCACCAGCAGAGAGCAGGGGAGGAGAGAAGAGACCCAGTACTTC	CATSREQGRREETQYF	16	TRBJ2-5	few	-	TRBV15
TGTGCCAGCAGCCCACCCGGGACTAGATTTGAGACCCAGTACTTC	CASSPPGTRFETQYF	15	TRBJ2-5	-	TRBD2	TRBV7-6
TGTGCCAGCAGTGAAGAGGTGGCCCCGGCACACTTC	CASSEEVAPAHF	12	TRBJ2-7	-	-	TRBV2
TGTGCCAGCACCCACCCCGCGCAGTCCCACGAGCAGTACTTC	CASTHPAQSHEQYF	14	TRBJ2-7	few	-	TRBV6-6
TGTGCCAGCAGCGGGAGACAATTAGCTCTCACAGATACGCAGTATTTT	CASSGRQLALTDTQYF	16	TRBJ2-3	-	-	TRBV9
TGCGCCAGCAGCTTCACCCAGGGTACCACTGAAGCTTTCTTT	CASSFTQGTTEAFF	14	TRBJ1-1	-	-	TRBV5-1
TGTGCCAGCAGTTTAGAATCGGGGCGGGGGAGCACAGATACGCAGTATTTT	CASSLESGRGSTDTQYF	17	TRBJ2-3	-	TRBD2	TRBV27
TGTGCCAGCAGCCCCCGGGACAGGGCCCGGGATACGCAGTATTTT	CASSPRDRARDTQYF	15	TRBJ2-3	few	TRBD1	TRBV11-2
TGTGCCAGCAGTTACCAGCCGGGGCTAGCGGGGGGCACAGATACGCAGTATTTT	CASSYQPGLAGGTDTQYF	18	TRBJ2-3	-	TRBD2	TRBV6-5
TGTGCCAGCAGTTTAACCTCAACCTCGGGATTGAGGGGATCACCCCTCCACTTT	CASSLTSTSGLRGSPLHF	18	TRBJ1-6	-	-	TRBV27
TGTGCCATCTCCAGGCCAAATGAAAAACTGTTTTTT	CAISRPNEKLFF	12	TRBJ1-4	-	-	TRBV10-3
TGTGCCAGCAGCTTGAGACAGATGAACACTGAAGCTTTCTTT	CASSLRQMNTEAFF	14	TRBJ1-1	-	-	TRBV5-5
TGCAGTGCTACGCCGGGACTAGCGGGGGGGACATCCGGGGAGCTGTTTTTT	CSATPGLAGGTSGELFF	17	TRBJ2-2	-	TRBD2	TRBV20-1
TGTGCCAGCAGACAAACAGGGACTCCCCAGCATTTT	CASRQTGTPQHF	12	TRBJ1-5	few	-	TRBV12-3/TRBV12-4
TGTGCCAGCATCTCCCCGTGCGGGGGGGGCAGGGAGACCCAGTACTTC	CASISPCGGGRETQYF	16	TRBJ2-5	once	TRBD2	TRBV7-2
TGTGCCAGCAGTTTCCCCCGAGTGGTGAACACTGAAGCTTTCTTT	CASSFPRVVNTEAFF	15	TRBJ1-1	-	-	TRBV12-3/TRBV12-4
TGCGCCAGTCGGGGCCTAACAGTGAACACTGAAGCTTTCTTT	CASRGLTVNTEAFF	14	TRBJ1-1	many	-	TRBV4-1
TGCAGCGTTGGACCCCTCTGGGGGGACGGTGGCTACACCTTC	CSVGPLWGDGGYTF	14	TRBJ1-2	-	-	TRBV29-1
TGCAGTGCTTACTCCGGGACTAGCGGATATTCAAGCACAGATACGCAGTATTTT	CSAYSGTSGYSSTDTQYF	18	TRBJ2-3	-	TRBD2	TRBV20-1
TGTGCCAGCAGATTAGGGAGGACAGGGCCCTACGAGCAGTACTTC	CASRLGRTGPYEQYF	15	TRBJ2-7	-	TRBD1	TRBV7-9
TGCAGTGCTAGCGGGGGGACCTCCTACGAGCAGTACTTC	CSASGGTSYEQYF	13	TRBJ2-7	-	TRBD2	TRBV20-1
TGTGCCAGCAGTACGACACTTAGCAATCAGCCCCAGCATTTT	CASSTTLSNQPQHF	14	TRBJ1-5	few	-	TRBV2
TGCGCCAGCAGCCAAGAAAGAACAACAGATACGCAGTATTTT	CASSQERTTDTQYF	14	TRBJ2-3	-	-	TRBV4-3
TGTGCCAGCAGCTTGGAACAGGGGGGGATTCAAGAGACCCAGTACTTC	CASSLEQGGIQETQYF	16	TRBJ2-5	-	-	TRBV5-6
TGCAGCGTTCAGGGGGGCCGTTACAATGAGCAGTTCTTC	CSVQGGRYNEQFF	13	TRBJ2-1	few	-	TRBV29-1
TGTGCCAGCAGTCAGGCGGGGGGGCCTTATAATTCACCCCTCCACTTT	CASSQAGGPYNSPLHF	16	TRBJ1-6	few	-	TRBV27
TGTGCCAGCAGCTTAGCCCCAGGGGAAGGGGAAAAACTGTTTTTT	CASSLAPGEGEKLFF	15	TRBJ1-4	-	-	TRBV11-2
TGCGCCAGCAGCCTTAGAACGAGCGGGGGGGAATTGGGCACAGATACGCAGTATTTT	CASSLRTSGGELGTDTQYF	19	TRBJ2-3	-	TRBD2	TRBV4-3
TGTGCCAGCGTTCTGGACGGAATGATCAATCAGCCCCAGCATTTT	CASVLDGMINQPQHF	15	TRBJ1-5	few	-	TRBV12-3/TRBV12-4
TGTGCCAGCATCCGGGGGCGGGGGCTGAACACTGAAGCTTTCTTT	CASIRGRGLNTEAFF	15	TRBJ1-1	-	-	TRBV6-2/TRBV6-3
TGTGCCAGCAGTGTTTCTGGGATAGCTAATGAAAAACTGTTTTTT	CASSVSGIANEKLFF	15	TRBJ1-4	few	-	TRBV6-1
TGTGCCAGCAGCTTAGACAGACAGGCCAAAGAGACCCAGTACTTC	CASSLDRQAKETQYF	15	TRBJ2-5	-	-	TRBV7-2
TGTGCCACCATTCCGAGGACCTTTAAAGCTTTCTTT	CATIPRTFKAFF	12	TRBJ1-1	few	-	TRBV24-1
TGCGCCAGCAGCTTGACGCCCAATGAGCAGTTCTTC	CASSLTPNEQFF	12	TRBJ2-1	few	-	TRBV5-1
TGTGCCAGCAGTGTACGACAGACAAACACTGAAGCTTTCTTT	CASSVRQTNTEAFF	14	TRBJ1-1	-	-	TRBV6-1
TGTGCCACCCGACAGGCAAGCGGAAAGCCCCAGCATTTT	CATRQASGKPQHF	13	TRBJ1-5	few	-	TRBV6-6
TGTGCCAGCAGCCCCCGGACTAGCAAAGGGGATACGCAGTATTTT	CASSPRTSKGDTQYF	15	TRBJ2-3	few	TRBD2	TRBV4-2
TGTGCCAGCAGTCCAGGTGGTCGGCTAAAGAAGCAGTTCTTC	CASSPGGRLKKQFF	14	TRBJ2-1	-	-	TRBV6-5
TGTGCCAGCAGCTCCCGGACTAGCGGGGGGCTGAATGAGCAGTTCTTC	CASSSRTSGGLNEQFF	16	TRBJ2-1	-	TRBD2	TRBV7-2
TGTGCCAGCAGTTATTCCGGGCATCAGCCCCAGCATTTT	CASSYSGHQPQHF	13	TRBJ1-5	-	-	TRBV6-5
TGTGCCAGCTCACCGATAGATGGACCCTTAGGCGAAAAACTGTTTTTT	CASSPIDGPLGEKLFF	16	TRBJ1-4	few	-	TRBV18
TGTGCCAGCAGTCCCCTGGGGGTGGACAGAAAACAAGAGACCCAGTACTTC	CASSPLGVDRKQETQYF	17	TRBJ2-5	-	-	TRBV25-1
TGTGCCAGCAGCCGCGGGTACGGATACGAGCAGTACTTC	CASSRGYGYEQYF	13	TRBJ2-7	-	-	TRBV5-6
TGCGCCAGCAGCTTGGTGCTAGCGGGGGGGCCATACAATGAGCAGTTCTTC	CASSLVLAGGPYNEQFF	17	TRBJ2-1	-	TRBD2	TRBV5-1
TGCAGTGCTAGAGAAGGAGGGGGCCCCCAGCATTTT	CSAREGGGPQHF	12	TRBJ1-5	few	TRBD1	TRBV20-1
TGCGCCAGCAGCCAGGGGCCCGTCACAGATACGCAGTATTTT	CASSQGPVTDTQYF	14	TRBJ2-3	-	-	TRBV4-1